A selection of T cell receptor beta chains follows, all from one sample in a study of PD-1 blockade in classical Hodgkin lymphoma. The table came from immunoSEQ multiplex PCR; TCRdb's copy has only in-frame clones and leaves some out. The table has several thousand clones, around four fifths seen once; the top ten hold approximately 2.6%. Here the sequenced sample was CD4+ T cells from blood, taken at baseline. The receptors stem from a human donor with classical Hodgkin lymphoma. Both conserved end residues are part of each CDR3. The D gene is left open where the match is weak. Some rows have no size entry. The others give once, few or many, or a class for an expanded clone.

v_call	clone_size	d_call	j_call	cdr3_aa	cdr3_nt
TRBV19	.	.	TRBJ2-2	CASSRGVSGTGELFF	TGTGCCAGTAGTAGAGGGGTCTCTGGCACCGGGGAGCTGTTTTTT
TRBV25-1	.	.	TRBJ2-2	CASIGLASTGELFF	TGTGCCAGCATAGGGCTAGCGAGCACCGGGGAGCTGTTTTTT
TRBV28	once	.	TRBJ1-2	CASSFGQTYGYTF	TGTGCCAGCAGTTTCGGACAGACATATGGCTACACCTTC
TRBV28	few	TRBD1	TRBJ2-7	CASSFTGGSYEQYF	TGTGCCAGCAGTTTTACAGGGGGCTCCTACGAGCAGTACTTC
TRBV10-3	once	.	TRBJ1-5	CAISGGGHNQPQHF	TGTGCCATCAGCGGGGGGGGGCACAATCAGCCCCAGCATTTT
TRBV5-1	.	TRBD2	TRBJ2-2	CASSRLPGLAAGELFF	TGCGCCAGCAGCAGGTTGCCGGGACTAGCGGCCGGGGAGCTGTTTTTT
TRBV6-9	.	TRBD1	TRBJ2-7	CASRGQPYEQYF	TGTGCCAGCAGGGGACAGCCCTACGAGCAGTACTTC
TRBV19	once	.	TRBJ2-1	CASSIVGADPSNEQFF	TGTGCCAGTAGTATAGTGGGCGCAGACCCAAGCAATGAGCAGTTCTTC
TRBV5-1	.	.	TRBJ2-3	CASSPNTDTQYF	TGCGCCAGCAGCCCAAACACAGATACGCAGTATTTT
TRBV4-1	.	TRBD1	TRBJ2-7	CASSQGDSYEQYF	TGCGCCAGCAGCCAAGGGGACAGCTACGAGCAGTACTTC
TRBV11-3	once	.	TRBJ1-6	CASSLGFNSPLHF	TGTGCCAGCAGCCTGGGATTCAATTCACCCCTCCACTTT
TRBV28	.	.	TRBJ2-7	CASREGRSYEQYF	TGTGCCAGCAGGGAGGGACGGTCTTACGAGCAGTACTTC
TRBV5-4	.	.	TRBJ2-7	CASSLAGSHEQYF	TGTGCCAGCAGCTTGGCTGGGAGCCACGAGCAGTACTTC
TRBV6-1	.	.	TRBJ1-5	CASSEVGTNSNQPQHF	TGTGCCAGCAGTGAAGTTGGGACAAATAGCAATCAGCCCCAGCATTTT
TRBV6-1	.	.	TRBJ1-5	CASSETPGPQHF	TGTGCCAGCAGTGAAACGCCGGGGCCCCAGCATTTT
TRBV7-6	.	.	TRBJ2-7	CASSLLASYEQYF	TGTGCCAGCAGCTTATTAGCTTCCTACGAGCAGTACTTC